This T cell receptor beta chain derives from a study of OX40 agonist ivuxolimab in advanced cancers. Repertoires were generated with immunoSEQ multiplex PCR, while TCRdb's copy carries only in-frame clones and drops some. This table holds approximately 84,000 clones, approximately 90% found once. The TCR sequence derives from an adult with an advanced solid tumor such as melanoma, head and neck, liver or kidney cancer. Sequencing used CD4+ or CD8+ T cells sorted from blood, obtained in a trial of the OX40 agonist ivuxolimab.

CDR3 DNA: TGTGCCAGCAGCCCATGGGGAACAGGCATTAGATACACTGAAGCTTTCTTT. Translated, it gives CASSPWGTGIRYTEAFF. The genes are TRBV28 and TRBJ1-1; D is perhaps TRBD1 (5 bases). The germline V gene has CDR1 MDHEN and CDR2 SYDVKM. The CDR3 covers 17 residues. The V end was cut by 6 bases, the J end by 3 bases, with 23 bases between.